Following are 5 T cell receptor beta chains from one sample sequenced in a study of OX40 agonist ivuxolimab in advanced cancers. Only in-frame clones appear in the TCRdb table, and some are missing; sequencing was by immunoSEQ multiplex PCR. The sample holds about 100,000 clones, 85% to 95% seen once. Sequences were derived from CD4+ or CD8+ T cells sorted from blood, sampled in a trial of the OX40 agonist ivuxolimab. These receptor sequences come from an adult with an advanced solid tumor such as melanoma, head and neck, liver or kidney cancer.

DNA of the CDR3: TGTGCCGGACCCGGGGTGGGCACTGAAGCTTTCTTT. Translation: CAGPGVGTEAFF. The rearrangement links TRBV30 to TRBJ1-1, with D unclear. CDR1 and CDR2 from the germline V gene are GTSNPN and SVGIG (reference sequence). V lost 8 bases to trimming and J lost 4 bases, with 14 bases between them. This CDR3 contains 12 residues.

CDR3 residues: CASSFAPAPSEEQYF. The CDR3 DNA reads as TGTGCCAGCAGCTTTGCCCCCGCACCTTCAGAGGAGCAGTACTTC. The chain employs TRBV7-9 and TRBJ2-7; no firm D call. CDR1 and CDR2 from the germline V gene are SEHNR and FQNEAQ (reference sequence). Trimming took off 3 bases at V and 7 bases at J, with 19 bases between the two ends. The CDR3 covers 15 residues. Variable domain in full (rest from reference TRBV7-9 and TRBJ2-7): DTGVSQNPRHKITKRGQNVTFRCDPISEHNRLYWYRQTLGQGPEFLTYFQNEAQLEKSRLLSDRFSAERPKGSFSTLEIQRTEQGDSAMYLCASSFAPAPSEEQYFGPGTRLTVT.

J is TRBJ1-5 and V is TRBV4-3; D uncertain. This CDR3 is 13 amino acids long. The V gene lost 4 bases and the J gene lost 5 bases, with 9 bases spanning the gap. CDR1 and CDR2 (germline): LGHNA, YSLEER. This CDR3 is CASSPSQYQPQHF. The CDR3 DNA reads TGCGCCAGCAGCCCTTCCCAGTATCAGCCCCAGCATTTT.

This CDR3 reads CASSYRGNNQPQHF. The CDR3 nucleotides are TGTGCCAGCAGTTACAGGGGGAACAATCAGCCCCAGCATTTT. The chain combines TRBV28 with TRBJ1-5; 8 bases are a match to TRBD1. V lost 4 bases, J lost 3 bases, and 2 bases stayed unmatched. There are 14 residues in the CDR3. Germline V CDR1 and CDR2: MDHEN, SYDVKM.

This clone came up a few times. The rearrangement links TRBV30 to TRBJ1-1; D is unclear. Germline CDR1 GTSNPN, CDR2 SVGIG (reference sequence). There are 13 residues in the CDR3. V was cut by 3 bases and J by 8 bases, with 16 bases left in between. DNA of the CDR3: TGTGCCTGGAGCCCTGTGATCGGAGGAGAAGCTTTCTTT. Translating gives CAWSPVIGGEAFF.